Below, 12 T cell receptor beta chains from the same sample are listed, as sequenced in a study of T cell responses to AZD1222 COVID-19 vaccine. Method: immunoSEQ multiplex PCR; TCRdb's copy keeps in-frame clones and lacks some. The sample carries about 170,000 clones, 80% to 90% recorded once. The sample consisted of peripheral blood, taken on day 0 of AZD1222 vaccination. Every receptor here comes from an adult in good health.

The rearrangement joins TRBV7-2 to TRBJ1-2, with TRBD1 matching over 10 bases. The V gene's germline CDR1 is SGHTA and CDR2 FQGNSA. CDR3 length: 15 amino acids. Trimming at V came to 5 bases and at J to 2 bases, leaving 5 bases not matched to a gene. CDR3 nucleotide sequence: TGTGCCAGCAGCGCGCGACAGGGGGCGAACTATGGCTACACCTTC. It translates to CASSARQGANYGYTF.

The chain's CDR3 is CASSPGVPNTEAFF. The CDR3 nucleotides are TGTGCCAGCTCACCGGGGGTTCCGAACACTGAAGCTTTCTTT. This rearrangement joins TRBV18 to TRBJ1-1; tentative D call: TRBD1 (5 bases). The germline CDR1 and CDR2 sequences are KGHSH and LQKENI. The CDR3 is made up of 14 amino acids. V lost 3 bases and J 1 base, leaving 9 bases between the germline ends.

This clone was seen just once. V usage is TRBV6-2 or TRBV6-3 and J usage is TRBJ2-1; TRBD2 aligns across 9 bases. This CDR3 is built from 17 residues. V was clipped by 0 bases and J by 0 bases; unmatched bases: 3. Germline CDR1 MNHEY, CDR2 SVGEGT. For the CDR3, the DNA is TGTGCCAGCAGTTACTCGATTAGCGGGGGCTCCTACAATGAGCAGTTCTTC. Its translation is CASSYSISGGSYNEQFF.

This chain links TRBV7-8 with TRBJ2-7; D not resolved. The CDR3 covers 13 residues. V was cut by 3 bases and J by 2 bases, with 8 bases left in between. CDR1 and CDR2 from the germline V gene are SGHVS and FQNEAQ. The CDR3 DNA reads as TGTGCCAGCAGCTTTGCTGGGACCTACGAGCAGTACGTC. Translation gives CASSFAGTYEQYV.

The chain links TRBV25-1 to TRBJ2-1; D might be TRBD1 or TRBD2, each matching 6 bases. Per the germline V gene, CDR1 is MGHDK and CDR2 is SYGVNS. Trimming took 0 bases from V and 9 from J, leaving 18 bases between them. This CDR3 is built from 16 residues. The CDR3 DNA is TGTGCCAGCAGTGAATATCTGGAGGGGGATATGAGTGAGCAGTTCTTC. As protein: CASSEYLEGDMSEQFF.

The chain carries TRBV25-1 and TRBJ2-1, with D possibly matching TRBD2 (6 bases). CDR1 MGHDK and CDR2 SYGVNS come from the germline V gene. V was clipped by 6 bases and J by 9 bases, with 21 bases between them. The CDR3 sequence is 15 residues long. The chain's CDR3 is CASRETGTRGLEQFF. The CDR3 DNA follows: TGTGCCAGCAGGGAAACCGGGACTCGAGGTCTTGAGCAGTTCTTC.

This clone was counted between two and nine times. The chain uses TRBV28 and TRBJ2-7, with no clear D. This CDR3 comprises 13 residues. CDR1 MDHEN and CDR2 SYDVKM come from the germline V gene. V lost 3 bases and J lost 3, with 9 bases in between. CDR3 loop: CASSFGVLYEQYF. DNA for the CDR3: TGTGCCAGCAGTTTTGGGGTCCTCTACGAGCAGTACTTC.

This sequence joins TRBV5-1 and TRBJ2-3; D may match TRBD1 or TRBD2 (6 bases each). The V gene's germline CDR1 is SGHRS and CDR2 YFSETQ. Trimming shortened V by 4 bases and J by 3 bases, and 15 bases separated the two germline ends. The CDR3 covers 15 residues. CDR3 protein: CASSIDRRGTDTQYF. The CDR3, as DNA: TGCGCCAGCAGCATAGACAGGAGGGGAACAGATACGCAGTATTTT.

V is TRBV27 and J is TRBJ1-2, with 8 positions matching TRBD1. Germline trimming cut 1 base from V and 4 bases from J; bases unmatched to any gene: 8. This CDR3 spans 16 amino acids. From germline, CDR1 is MNHEY and CDR2 SMNVEV (reference sequence). CDR3 bases: TGTGCCAGCAGTTTATTTGGAGCCGGACAGGGCTATGGCTACACCTTC. Its protein product is CASSLFGAGQGYGYTF.

As DNA, the CDR3 is TGTGCCAGCACTACCTCGGCAGGCACAGATACGCAGTATTTT. Translating it yields CASTTSAGTDTQYF. The chain joins TRBV6-5 to TRBJ2-3; D is unresolved. Per the germline V gene, CDR1 is MNHEY and CDR2 is SVGAGI. This CDR3 has 14 amino acids. The ends were cut back, 7 bases at V and 1 base at J, with 12 bases in the middle.

The rearrangement uses TRBV7-9 and TRBJ1-5; D is unclear. V was clipped by 8 bases and J by 3 bases, with 5 bases between them. Germline CDR1 SEHNR, CDR2 FQNEAQ (reference sequence). This CDR3 spans 11 amino acids. The CDR3 region has the DNA TGTGCCAGCGGGGACAATCAGCCCCAGCATTTT. It yields the protein CASGDNQPQHF. Together with reference TRBV7-9 and TRBJ1-5, the CDR3 gives the full variable domain: DTGVSQNPRHKITKRGQNVTFRCDPISEHNRLYWYRQTLGQGPEFLTYFQNEAQLEKSRLLSDRFSAERPKGSFSTLEIQRTEQGDSAMYLCASGDNQPQHFGDGTRLSIL.

The chain employs TRBV6-5 and TRBJ2-1, with 11 positions matching TRBD2. V trimming: 2 bases; J trimming: 5 bases; junction bases outside the gene matches: 5. In germline, CDR1 is MNHEY, CDR2 SVGAGI. The CDR3 is 16 amino acids. Here the CDR3 reads CASSYAIAGGDNEQFF. CDR3 nucleotides: TGTGCCAGCAGTTACGCGATAGCGGGGGGGGACAATGAGCAGTTCTTC.